This TCR beta chain was profiled in a study of T-cell reconstitution after alpha-beta-depleted transplantation in children. Unique molecular identifiers were incorporated into the prepared TCRbeta library. TCRdb reanalysed the PCR reads using MiXCR and keeps one entry per CDR3 protein. The sample has more than 550,000 distinct CDR3 sequences, roughly a tenth seen once. CDR1 is SGHTA, CDR2 FQGTGA, per germline. V lost 1 base, J lost 5 bases, and 12 bases lay in between. The CDR3 length is 15 residues. There are many counts of this clonotype. This sequence originates from a human donor who donated a stem cell graft to a child with acute myeloid leukemia. This rearrangement joins TRBV7-3 to TRBJ2-1, with D unresolved. The sample consisted of PBMCs from the stem cell graft donor, taken from the stem cell graft. The chain's CDR3 is CASSLNIGRNNEQFF. The CDR3 DNA follows: TGTGCCAGCAGCTTAAACATCGGCAGAAACAATGAGCAGTTCTTC.